Listed here is a single T cell receptor (beta chain). What it binds is unknown. Assay: immunoSEQ multiplex PCR; the TCRdb copy retains only in-frame clones and omits some. This sample yields about 24,000 clones, of which about 77% are seen a single time; 18% belongs to the top ten. The entry originates in a study of OX40 agonist ivuxolimab in advanced cancers. Study details: Males comprised roughly four fifths of the group, whose mean age was approximately 61 years (range about 23 to 80). Earlier treatment with anti-PD-1, anti-PD-L1 or anti-CTLA-4 was permitted, and around 36% had received some.

Points from the study as a whole: It was also the case that some nonresponders had low normalized T-cell clonal expansion. Both CD4+ and CD8+ T cell populations in blood had undergone clonal expansion by week 6 at 0.1 to 3.0 mg/kg.

Sequencing used CD4+ or CD8+ T cells sorted from blood, obtained in a trial of the OX40 agonist ivuxolimab. The sequence was collected from an adult with an advanced solid tumor such as melanoma, head and neck, liver or kidney cancer.

CDR3 nucleotides: TGTGCCAGCAGCGTACCGGGATGGGGAGGTGAGCAGTTCTTC. Translating it yields CASSVPGWGGEQFF. The chain carries TRBV9 and TRBJ2-1; tentative D call: TRBD2 (6 bases). CDR1 and CDR2 from the germline V gene are SGDLS and YYNGEE. This CDR3 contains 14 residues. Trimming stripped 1 base from V and 9 bases from J, with 14 bases between.